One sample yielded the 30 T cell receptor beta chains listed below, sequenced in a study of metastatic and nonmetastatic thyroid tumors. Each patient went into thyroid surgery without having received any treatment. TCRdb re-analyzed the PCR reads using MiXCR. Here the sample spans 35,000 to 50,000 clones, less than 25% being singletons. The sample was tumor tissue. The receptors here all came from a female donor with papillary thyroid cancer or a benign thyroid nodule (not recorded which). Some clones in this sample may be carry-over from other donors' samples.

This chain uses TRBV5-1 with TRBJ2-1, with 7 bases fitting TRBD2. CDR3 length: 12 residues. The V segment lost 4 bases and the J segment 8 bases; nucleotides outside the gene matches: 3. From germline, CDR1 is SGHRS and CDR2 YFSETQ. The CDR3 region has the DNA TGCGCCAGCAGCCCAGCGGGACATGAGCAGTTCTTC. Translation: CASSPAGHEQFF.

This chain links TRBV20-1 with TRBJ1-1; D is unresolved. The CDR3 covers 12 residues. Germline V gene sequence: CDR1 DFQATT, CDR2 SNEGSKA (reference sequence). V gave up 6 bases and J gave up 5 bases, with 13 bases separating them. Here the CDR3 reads CSARAAGTEAFF. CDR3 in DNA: TGCAGTGCGAGGGCCGCGGGGACTGAAGCTTTCTTT.

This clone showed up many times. CDR3 nucleotides: TGTGCCAGCAGCCGCGGACAGGGGACTAACTATGGCTACACCTTC. Translating it yields CASSRGQGTNYGYTF. The rearrangement uses TRBV11-2 and TRBJ1-2, with 9 bases matching TRBD1. The ends lost 5 bases at V and 0 bases at J; junction bases unmatched: 4. Germline values: CDR1 SGHAT, CDR2 FQNNGV. This CDR3 contains 15 residues. The variable domain in full, with the rest retrieved from reference TRBV11-2 and TRBJ1-2, is EAGVAQSPRYKIIEKRQSVAFWCNPISGHATLYWYQQILGQGPKLLIQFQNNGVVDDSQLPKDRFSAERLKGVDSTLKIQPAKLEDSAVYLCASSRGQGTNYGYTFGSGTRLTVV.

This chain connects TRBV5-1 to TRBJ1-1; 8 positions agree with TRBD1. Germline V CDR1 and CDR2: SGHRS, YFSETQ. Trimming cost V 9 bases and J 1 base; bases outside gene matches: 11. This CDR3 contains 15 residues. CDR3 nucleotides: TGCGCCACCAAGAAATGGACAGGGCAGAACACTGAAGCTTTCTTT. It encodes CATKKWTGQNTEAFF.

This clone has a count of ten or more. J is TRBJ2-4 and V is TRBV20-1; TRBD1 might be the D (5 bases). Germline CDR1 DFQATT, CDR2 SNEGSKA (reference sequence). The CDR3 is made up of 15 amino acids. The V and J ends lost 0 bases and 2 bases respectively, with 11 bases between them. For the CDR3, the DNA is TGCAGTGCTAGAGATCATAGGGGCACCAAAAACATTCAGTACTTC. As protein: CSARDHRGTKNIQYF.

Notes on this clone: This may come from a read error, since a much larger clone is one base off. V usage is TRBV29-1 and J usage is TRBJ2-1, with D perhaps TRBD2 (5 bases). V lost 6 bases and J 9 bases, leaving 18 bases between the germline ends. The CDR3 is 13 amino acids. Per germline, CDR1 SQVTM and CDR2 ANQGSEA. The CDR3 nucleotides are TGCAGCGTGTCCCGCGAGGGCTGGAGTGAGCAGTTCTTC. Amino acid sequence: CSVSREGWSEQFF.

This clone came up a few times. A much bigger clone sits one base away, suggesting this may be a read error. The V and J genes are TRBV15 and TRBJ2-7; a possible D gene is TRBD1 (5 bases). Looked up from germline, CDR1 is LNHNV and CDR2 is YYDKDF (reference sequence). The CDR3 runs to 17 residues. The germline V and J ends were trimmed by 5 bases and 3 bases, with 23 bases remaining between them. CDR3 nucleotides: TGTGCCACCAGCGGACCTGGAGCTGAAAGGGGAAGCTACGAGCAGTACTTC. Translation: CATSGPGAERGSYEQYF.

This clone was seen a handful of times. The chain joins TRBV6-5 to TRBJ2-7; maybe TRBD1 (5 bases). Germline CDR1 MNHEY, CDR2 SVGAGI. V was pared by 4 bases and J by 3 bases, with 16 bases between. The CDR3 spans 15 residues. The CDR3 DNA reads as TGTGCCAGCAGTTCACACCTCTCAGGGATCTACGAGCAGTACTTC. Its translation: CASSSHLSGIYEQYF.

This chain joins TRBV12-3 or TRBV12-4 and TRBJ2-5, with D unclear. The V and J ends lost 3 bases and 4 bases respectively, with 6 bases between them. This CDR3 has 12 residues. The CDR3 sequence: CASSFPGETQYF. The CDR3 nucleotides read TGTGCCAGCAGTTTTCCGGGAGAGACCCAGTACTTC.

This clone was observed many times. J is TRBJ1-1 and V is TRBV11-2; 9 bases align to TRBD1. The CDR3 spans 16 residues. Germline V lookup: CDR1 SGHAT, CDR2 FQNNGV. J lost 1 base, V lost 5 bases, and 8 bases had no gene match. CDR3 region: CASSDGRGQGNTEAFF. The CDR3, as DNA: TGTGCCAGCAGCGATGGGAGGGGACAGGGGAACACTGAAGCTTTCTTT.

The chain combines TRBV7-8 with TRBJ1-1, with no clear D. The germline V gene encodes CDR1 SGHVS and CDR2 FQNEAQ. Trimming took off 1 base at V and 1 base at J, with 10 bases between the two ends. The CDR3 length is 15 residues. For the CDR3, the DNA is TGTGCCAGCAGCTTAGGAAACGTCTGGAACACTGAAGCTTTCTTT. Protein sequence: CASSLGNVWNTEAFF.

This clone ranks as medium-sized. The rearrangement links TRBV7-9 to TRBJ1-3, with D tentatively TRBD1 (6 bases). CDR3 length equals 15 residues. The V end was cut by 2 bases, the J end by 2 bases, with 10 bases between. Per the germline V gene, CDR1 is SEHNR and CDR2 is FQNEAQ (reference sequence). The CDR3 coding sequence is TGTGCCAGCAGCTTACCCCAGGGGACTGGAAACACCATATATTTT. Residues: CASSLPQGTGNTIYF.

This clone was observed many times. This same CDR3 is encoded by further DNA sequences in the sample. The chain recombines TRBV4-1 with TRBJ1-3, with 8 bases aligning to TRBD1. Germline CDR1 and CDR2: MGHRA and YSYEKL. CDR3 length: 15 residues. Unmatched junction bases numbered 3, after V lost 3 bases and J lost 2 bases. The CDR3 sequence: CASSQEDRAGNTIYF. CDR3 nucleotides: TGCGCCAGCAGCCAGGAGGACAGGGCTGGAAACACCATATATTTT.

The CDR3, as DNA: TGCAGTCCCAGAGAATTTAGCGGAGGGGAGACCCAGTACTTC. The encoded protein is CSPREFSGGETQYF. The J gene is TRBJ2-5, the V gene TRBV20-1; possible D gene TRBD2, 6 bases. V lost 8 bases, J lost 5 bases, and 21 bases lay in between. Germline V gives CDR1 DFQATT, CDR2 SNEGSKA (reference sequence). This CDR3 has 14 amino acids.

The CDR3, as DNA: TGTGCCAGCAGCCCACCCCGAGGGGGGAGCGGAGAGACCCAGTACTTC. Translation gives CASSPPRGGSGETQYF. The chain has TRBV7-9 and TRBJ2-5; the D gene could be TRBD1 or TRBD2 (6 bases each). V was clipped by 5 bases and J by 4 bases, with 20 bases between them. CDR1 SEHNR and CDR2 FQNEAQ come from the germline V gene (reference sequence). The CDR3 is 16 residues long. Full variable domain (outside the CDR3, taken from reference TRBV7-9 and TRBJ2-5): DTGVSQNPRHKITKRGQNVTFRCDPISEHNRLYWYRQTLGQGPEFLTYFQNEAQLEKSRLLSDRFSAERPKGSFSTLEIQRTEQGDSAMYLCASSPPRGGSGETQYFGPGTRLLVL.

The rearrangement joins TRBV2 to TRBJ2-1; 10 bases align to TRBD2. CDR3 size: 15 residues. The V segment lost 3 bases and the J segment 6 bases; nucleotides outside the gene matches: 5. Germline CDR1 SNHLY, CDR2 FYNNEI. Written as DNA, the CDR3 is TGTGCCAGCAGTGAGAACCTAGCGGGAGCCAATGAGCAGTTCTTC. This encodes CASSENLAGANEQFF.

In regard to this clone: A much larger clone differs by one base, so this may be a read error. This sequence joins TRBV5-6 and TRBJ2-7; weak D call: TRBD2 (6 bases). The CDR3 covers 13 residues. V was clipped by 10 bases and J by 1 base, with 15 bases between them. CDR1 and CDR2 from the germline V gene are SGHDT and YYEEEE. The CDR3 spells CACNRDFSYEQYF. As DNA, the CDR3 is TGTGCCTGCAACCGGGACTTTTCCTACGAGCAGTACTTC. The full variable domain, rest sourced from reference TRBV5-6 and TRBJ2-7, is DAGVTQSPTHLIKTRGQQVTLRCSPKSGHDTVSWYQQALGQGPQFIFQYYEEEERQRGNFPDRFSGHQFPNYSSELNVNALLLGDSALYLCACNRDFSYEQYFGPGTRLTVT.

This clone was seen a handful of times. CDR3 DNA: TGTGCCAGCAGTGGTAGGGGGACTAATGAAAAACTGTTTTTT. It encodes CASSGRGTNEKLFF. The chain links TRBV6-1 to TRBJ1-4; possible D gene TRBD1, 6 bases. The CDR3 is 14 residues long. Germline assignment: CDR1 MNHNS and CDR2 SASEGT. V was clipped by 4 bases and J by 2 bases, with 8 bases between them.

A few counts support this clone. The DNA of the CDR3 is TGTGCCAGCAGTTTATGGGAGTCAGAGACCCAGTACTTC. The encoded protein is CASSLWESETQYF. The rearrangement joins TRBV12-3 or TRBV12-4 to TRBJ2-5; tentatively, D is TRBD2 (5 bases). The CDR3 length is 13 residues. V lost 2 bases, J lost 4 bases, and 8 bases lay in between.

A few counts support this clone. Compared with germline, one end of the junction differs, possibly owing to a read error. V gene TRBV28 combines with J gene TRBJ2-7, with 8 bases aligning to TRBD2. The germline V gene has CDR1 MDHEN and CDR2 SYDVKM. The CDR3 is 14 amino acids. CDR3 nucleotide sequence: TGTGTCAGCAGCGGGGGACGCAGCTCCTACGAGCAGTACTTC. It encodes CVSSGGRSSYEQYF. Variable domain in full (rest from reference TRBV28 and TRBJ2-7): DVKVTQSSRYLVKRTGEKVFLECVQDMDHENMFWYRQDPGLGLRLIYFSYDVKMKEKGDIPEGYSVSREKKERFSLILESASTNQTSMYLCVSSGGRSSYEQYFGPGTRLTVT.

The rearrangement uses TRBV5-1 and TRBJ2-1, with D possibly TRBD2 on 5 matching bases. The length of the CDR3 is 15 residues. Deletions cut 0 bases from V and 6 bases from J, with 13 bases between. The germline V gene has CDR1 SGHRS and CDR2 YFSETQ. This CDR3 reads CASSLVASSGNEQFF. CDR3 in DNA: TGCGCCAGCAGCTTGGTGGCTAGCTCGGGCAATGAGCAGTTCTTC.

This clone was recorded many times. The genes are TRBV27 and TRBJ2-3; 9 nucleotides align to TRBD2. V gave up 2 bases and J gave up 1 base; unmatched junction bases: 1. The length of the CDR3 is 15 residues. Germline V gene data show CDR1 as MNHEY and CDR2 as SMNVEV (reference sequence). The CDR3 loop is CASSLAGGGTDTQYF. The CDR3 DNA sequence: TGTGCCAGCAGTTTAGCGGGGGGGGGCACAGATACGCAGTATTTT.

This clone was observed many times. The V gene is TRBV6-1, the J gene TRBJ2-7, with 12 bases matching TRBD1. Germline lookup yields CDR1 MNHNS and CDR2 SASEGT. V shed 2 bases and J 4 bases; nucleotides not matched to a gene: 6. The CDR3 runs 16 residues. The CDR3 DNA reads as TGTGCCAGCAGTGAACGGGGGGGACAGGGGGCTTACGAGCAGTACTTC. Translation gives CASSERGGQGAYEQYF.

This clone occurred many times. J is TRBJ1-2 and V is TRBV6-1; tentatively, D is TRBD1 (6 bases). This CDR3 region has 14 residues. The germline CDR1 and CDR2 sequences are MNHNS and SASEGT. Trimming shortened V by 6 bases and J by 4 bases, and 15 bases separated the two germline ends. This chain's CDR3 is CASRTQGRVYGYTF. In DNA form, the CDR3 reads TGTGCCAGCAGAACACAGGGTCGGGTCTATGGCTACACCTTC.

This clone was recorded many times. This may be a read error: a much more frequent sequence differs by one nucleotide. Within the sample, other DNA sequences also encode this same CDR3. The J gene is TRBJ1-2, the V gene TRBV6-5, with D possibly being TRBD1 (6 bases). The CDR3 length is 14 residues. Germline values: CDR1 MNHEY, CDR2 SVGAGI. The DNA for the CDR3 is TGCGCCAGCAGTACTCGCACAGGGAAGAAAGGCTACACCTTC. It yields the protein CASSTRTGKKGYTF.

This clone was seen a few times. CDR3 coding DNA: TGTGCCAGCAGTTTACCTGTGGGGGGCACTGAAGCTTTCTTT. As protein: CASSLPVGGTEAFF. The rearrangement joins TRBV28 to TRBJ1-1; tentatively, D is TRBD1 (5 bases). The V gene lost 2 bases and the J gene lost 4 bases, with 11 bases spanning the gap. The germline V gene has CDR1 MDHEN and CDR2 SYDVKM. The CDR3 contains 14 residues.

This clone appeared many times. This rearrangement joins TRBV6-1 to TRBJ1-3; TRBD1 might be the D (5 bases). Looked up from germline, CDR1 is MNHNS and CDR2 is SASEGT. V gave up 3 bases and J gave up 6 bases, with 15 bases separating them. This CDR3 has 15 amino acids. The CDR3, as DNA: TGTGCCAGCAGTGACGCGATGTGGGGGGAAAACACCATATATTTT. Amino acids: CASSDAMWGENTIYF.

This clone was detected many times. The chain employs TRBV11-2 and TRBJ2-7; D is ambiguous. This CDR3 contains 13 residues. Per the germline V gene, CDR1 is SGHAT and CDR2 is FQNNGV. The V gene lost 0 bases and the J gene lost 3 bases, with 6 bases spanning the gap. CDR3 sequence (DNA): TGTGCCAGCAGCTTAGAACGGAGCTACGAGCAGTACTTC. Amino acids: CASSLERSYEQYF.

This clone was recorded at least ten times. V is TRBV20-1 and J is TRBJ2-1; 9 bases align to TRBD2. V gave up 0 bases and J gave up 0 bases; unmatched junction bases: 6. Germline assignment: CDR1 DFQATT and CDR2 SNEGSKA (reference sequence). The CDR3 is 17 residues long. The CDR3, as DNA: TGCAGTGCTAGAGATCTAAATAGCGGGGGCTCCTACAATGAGCAGTTCTTC. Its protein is CSARDLNSGGSYNEQFF.

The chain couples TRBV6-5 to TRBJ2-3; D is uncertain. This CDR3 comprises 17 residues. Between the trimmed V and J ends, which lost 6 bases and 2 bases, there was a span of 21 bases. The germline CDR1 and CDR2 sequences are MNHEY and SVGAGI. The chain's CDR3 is CASSSSVQSILTDTQYF. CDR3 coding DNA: TGTGCCAGCAGCTCGAGCGTGCAGTCCATCCTCACAGATACGCAGTATTTT.